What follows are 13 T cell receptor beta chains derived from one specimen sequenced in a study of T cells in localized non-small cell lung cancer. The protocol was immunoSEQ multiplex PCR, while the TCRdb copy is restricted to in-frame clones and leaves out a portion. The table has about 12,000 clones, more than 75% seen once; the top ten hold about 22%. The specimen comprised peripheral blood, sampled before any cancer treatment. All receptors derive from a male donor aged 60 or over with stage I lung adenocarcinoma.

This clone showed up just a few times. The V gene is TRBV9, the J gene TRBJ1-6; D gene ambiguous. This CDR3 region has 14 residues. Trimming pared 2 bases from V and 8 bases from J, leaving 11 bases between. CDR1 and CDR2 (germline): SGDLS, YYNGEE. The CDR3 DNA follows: TGTGCCAGCAGCGTCCGGGAAAGGGATTCACCCCTCCACTTT. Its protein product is CASSVRERDSPLHF.

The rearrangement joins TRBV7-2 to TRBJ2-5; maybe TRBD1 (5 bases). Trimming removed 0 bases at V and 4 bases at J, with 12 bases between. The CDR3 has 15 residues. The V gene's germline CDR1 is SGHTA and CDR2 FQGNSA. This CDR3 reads CASSLAPGMGETQYF. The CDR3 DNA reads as TGTGCCAGCAGCTTAGCACCAGGGATGGGAGAGACCCAGTACTTC.

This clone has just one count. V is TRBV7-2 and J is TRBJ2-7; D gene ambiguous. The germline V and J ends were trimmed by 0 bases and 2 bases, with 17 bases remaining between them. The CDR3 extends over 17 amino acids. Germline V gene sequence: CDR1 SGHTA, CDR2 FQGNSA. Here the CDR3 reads CASSLARSSTSTYEQYF. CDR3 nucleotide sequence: TGTGCCAGCAGCTTAGCAAGGTCGTCAACTTCTACCTACGAGCAGTACTTC.

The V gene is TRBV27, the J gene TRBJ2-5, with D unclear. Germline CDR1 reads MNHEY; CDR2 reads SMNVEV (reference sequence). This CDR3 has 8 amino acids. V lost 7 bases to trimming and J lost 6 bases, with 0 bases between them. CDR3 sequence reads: CASKTQYF. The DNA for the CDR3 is TGTGCCAGCAAGACCCAGTACTTC.

The CDR3 sequence is CASSPGFGNTIYF. The CDR3 nucleotides read TGTGCCAGCTCGCCGGGATTCGGAAACACCATATATTTT. The chain joins TRBV18 to TRBJ1-3; D unclear. The CDR3 is 13 amino acids. V was shortened by 6 bases and J by 4 bases, with 10 bases between the two germline ends. The germline V gene encodes CDR1 KGHSH and CDR2 LQKENI.

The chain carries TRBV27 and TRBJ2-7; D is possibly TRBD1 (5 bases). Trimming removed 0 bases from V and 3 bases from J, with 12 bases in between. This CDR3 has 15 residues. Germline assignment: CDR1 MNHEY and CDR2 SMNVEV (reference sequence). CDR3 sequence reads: CASSLSSRVIYEQYF. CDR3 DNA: TGTGCCAGCAGTTTATCGTCCAGGGTGATCTACGAGCAGTACTTC.

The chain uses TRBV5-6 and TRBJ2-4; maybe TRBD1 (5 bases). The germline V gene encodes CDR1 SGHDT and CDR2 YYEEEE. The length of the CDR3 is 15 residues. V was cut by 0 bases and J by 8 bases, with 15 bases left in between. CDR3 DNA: TGTGCCAGCAGCTTGGGGATAGGGGCCCTGTACATTCAGTACTTC. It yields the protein CASSLGIGALYIQYF. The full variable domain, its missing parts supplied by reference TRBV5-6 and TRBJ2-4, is DAGVTQSPTHLIKTRGQQVTLRCSPKSGHDTVSWYQQALGQGPQFIFQYYEEEERQRGNFPDRFSGHQFPNYSSELNVNALLLGDSALYLCASSLGIGALYIQYFGAGTRLSVL.

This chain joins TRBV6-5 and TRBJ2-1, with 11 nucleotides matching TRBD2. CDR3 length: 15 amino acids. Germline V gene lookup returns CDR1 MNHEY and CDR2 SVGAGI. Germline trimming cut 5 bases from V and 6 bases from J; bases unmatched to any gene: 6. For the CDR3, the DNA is TGTGCCAGCAGTAACGGGGGACTAGCGGCCAATGAGCAGTTCTTC. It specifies CASSNGGLAANEQFF.

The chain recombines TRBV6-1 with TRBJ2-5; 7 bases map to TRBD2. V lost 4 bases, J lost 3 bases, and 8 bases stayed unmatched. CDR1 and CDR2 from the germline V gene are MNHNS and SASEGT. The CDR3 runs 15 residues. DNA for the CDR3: TGTGCCAGCAGTGCCCAAGCGGGGACGAAAGAGACCCAGTACTTC. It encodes CASSAQAGTKETQYF.

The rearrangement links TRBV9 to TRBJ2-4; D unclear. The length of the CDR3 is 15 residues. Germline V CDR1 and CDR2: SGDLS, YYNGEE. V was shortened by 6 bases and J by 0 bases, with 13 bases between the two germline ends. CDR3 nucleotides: TGTGCCAGCACCGTCCGGCATCTAGCCAAAAACATTCAGTACTTC. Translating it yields CASTVRHLAKNIQYF.

The CDR3 loop is CASSSKANYGYTF. As DNA, the CDR3 is TGTGCCAGCAGCAGTAAGGCTAACTATGGCTACACCTTC. The V gene is TRBV9, the J gene TRBJ1-2; D is uncertain. CDR3 length equals 13 residues. V was pared by 4 bases and J by 0 bases, with 7 bases between. Germline V gives CDR1 SGDLS, CDR2 YYNGEE.

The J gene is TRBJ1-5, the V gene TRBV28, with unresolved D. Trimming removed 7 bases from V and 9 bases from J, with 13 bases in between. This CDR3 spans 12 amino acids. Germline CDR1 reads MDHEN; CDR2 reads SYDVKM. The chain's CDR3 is CASTLPRGPQHF. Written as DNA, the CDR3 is TGTGCCAGCACCCTGCCCCGTGGGCCCCAGCATTTT.

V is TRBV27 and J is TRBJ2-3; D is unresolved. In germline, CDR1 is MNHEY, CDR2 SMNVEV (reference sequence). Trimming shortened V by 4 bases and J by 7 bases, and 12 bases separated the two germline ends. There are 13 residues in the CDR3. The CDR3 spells CASSSVGRNTQYF. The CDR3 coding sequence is TGTGCCAGCAGTTCCGTCGGAAGGAATACGCAGTATTTT.